This TCR beta chain originates from a study of tumor-infiltrating lymphocytes in primary liver carcinoma. After removal of 3 bases from V and 2 bases from J, the junction contained 12 bases not matched to a gene. Germline CDR1 reads SQVTM; CDR2 reads ANQGSEA. The CDR3 has 16 residues. From roughly 21-30 mg of unsorted bulk tissue, DNA and RNA were co-extracted together. Each individual tumor supplied samples from five separate regions. TCR beta cDNA was made from approximately 540 ng total RNA with a constant-region primer. Libraries for TCR beta were built through three nested multiplex PCR rounds, which together made up a slightly modified ARM-PCR procedure. The study ran its first two PCR rounds for nine to ten cycles each, using TRBV1-TRBV30 forward primers and a C-beta reverse primer. TCRdb processed the multiplex PCR reads anew with MiXCR; each CDR3 protein has one entry. The repertoire holds approximately 110,000 distinct CDR3 sequences, roughly three fifths seen once, with 7.5% to 8.5% in the top ten.

This clonotype was counted between two and nine times. Its antigen remains unidentified. The study, taken as a whole, reports: About 7-25% of top clones, no more, were shared by all five regions.

V and J are TRBV29-1 and TRBJ2-5; 7 positions match TRBD2. This TCR was sampled from a woman aged 55-70 years with primary liver carcinoma and hepatitis B virus infection. The sequencing sample was made of liver tumor tissue from sampling region 3. This sample's subset: tumor region T3, left-lateral pole. CDR3 bases: TGCAGCGTTGACGACTGGGGGACTAACGGGCAAGAGACCCAGTACTTC. Translation gives CSVDDWGTNGQETQYF.